A single sample gave rise to the 7 T cell receptor beta chains below, sequenced in a study of blood T cell repertoires in COVID-19. TCRdb keeps only in-frame clones here, not all; method: immunoSEQ multiplex PCR. The sample holds about 190,000 clones, roughly 87% seen once. The material sequenced was peripheral blood. All receptors derive from a man in his fifties or sixties with active or convalescent COVID-19.

CDR3 DNA sequence: TGTGCCAGCAGCCAAAGGGACTTTGAGACCCAGTACTTC. This gives the protein CASSQRDFETQYF. The chain recombines TRBV3-1 (or the pseudogene TRBV3-2) with TRBJ2-5; tentatively, D is TRBD2 (6 bases). Trimming stripped 2 bases from V and 5 bases from J, with 9 bases between. CDR3 length equals 13 residues. Germline CDR1 LGHDT, CDR2 YNNKEL (reference sequence).

DNA of the CDR3: TGTGCCAGTAGTTACAGGGAAGGGACACCCCTCCACTTT. Translation gives CASSYREGTPLHF. V gene TRBV19 combines with J gene TRBJ1-6; possibly TRBD1 for D (6 bases). Looked up from germline, CDR1 is LNHDA and CDR2 is SQIVND (reference sequence). This CDR3 spans 13 amino acids. Trimming stripped 5 bases from V and 11 bases from J, with 13 bases between.

The rearrangement joins TRBV5-1 to TRBJ2-1; 10 bases fit TRBD1. Germline lookup yields CDR1 SGHRS and CDR2 YFSETQ. CDR3 length equals 18 residues. Trimming cost V 2 bases and J 7 bases; bases outside gene matches: 15. The CDR3 reads CASSLLNPGQGSINEQFF. The CDR3 nucleotides read TGCGCCAGCAGCTTACTAAATCCGGGACAGGGGTCTATAAATGAGCAGTTCTTC.

The V gene is TRBV19, the J gene TRBJ1-2; 7 positions match TRBD1. Per germline, CDR1 LNHDA and CDR2 SQIVND (reference sequence). This CDR3 has 15 amino acids. The V segment lost 7 bases and the J segment 0 bases; nucleotides outside the gene matches: 8. The CDR3 DNA reads TGTGCCAGTAATAGCGTCGACAGGGCTAACTATGGCTACACCTTC. Residues: CASNSVDRANYGYTF. The full variable domain, completed using reference TRBV19 and TRBJ1-2, is DGGITQSPKYLFRKEGQNVTLSCEQNLNHDAMYWYRQDPGQGLRLIYYSQIVNDFQKGDIAEGYSVSREKKESFPLTVTSAQKNPTAFYLCASNSVDRANYGYTFGSGTRLTVV.

The V gene is TRBV6-1, the J gene TRBJ1-5; a possible D gene is TRBD1 (5 bases). With 1 base removed from V and 1 base from J, the gap between germline ends came to 11 bases. CDR1 MNHNS and CDR2 SASEGT come from the germline V gene. CDR3 length: 16 amino acids. The CDR3 region is CASSEGWGGSNQPQHF. The CDR3 nucleotides read TGTGCCAGCAGTGAAGGATGGGGGGGAAGCAATCAGCCCCAGCATTTT.

The chain is built from TRBV19 and TRBJ1-1; possibly TRBD1 for D (6 bases). Germline V lookup: CDR1 LNHDA, CDR2 SQIVND (reference sequence). The CDR3 consists of 14 residues. The V gene lost 4 bases and the J gene lost 0 bases, with 9 bases spanning the gap. For the CDR3, the DNA is TGTGCCAGTAGTACCAGGGGAATGAACACTGAAGCTTTCTTT. Translation: CASSTRGMNTEAFF.

The CDR3 DNA follows: TGCGCCAGCAGCTTGAGGAGGAGTGAAGAGACCCAGTACTTC. This codes for CASSLRRSEETQYF. The V gene is TRBV5-1, the J gene TRBJ2-5; D may be TRBD2 (5 bases). V was clipped by 1 base and J by 3 bases, with 10 bases between them. CDR1 is SGHRS, CDR2 YFSETQ, per germline. The CDR3 contains 14 residues.